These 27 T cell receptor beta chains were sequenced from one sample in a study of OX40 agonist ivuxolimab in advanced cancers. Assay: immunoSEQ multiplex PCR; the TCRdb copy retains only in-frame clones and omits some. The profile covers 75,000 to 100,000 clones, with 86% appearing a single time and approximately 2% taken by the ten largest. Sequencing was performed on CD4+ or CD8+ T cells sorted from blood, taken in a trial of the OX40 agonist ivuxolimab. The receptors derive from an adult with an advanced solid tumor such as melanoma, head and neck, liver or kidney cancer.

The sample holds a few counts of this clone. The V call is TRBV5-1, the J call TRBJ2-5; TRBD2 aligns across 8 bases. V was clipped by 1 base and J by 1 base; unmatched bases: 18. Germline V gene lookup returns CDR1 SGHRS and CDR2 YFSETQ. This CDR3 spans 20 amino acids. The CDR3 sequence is CASSLNSGTWGTMPQETQYF. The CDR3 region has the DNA TGCGCCAGCAGCTTGAATAGCGGGACGTGGGGGACTATGCCCCAAGAGACCCAGTACTTC.

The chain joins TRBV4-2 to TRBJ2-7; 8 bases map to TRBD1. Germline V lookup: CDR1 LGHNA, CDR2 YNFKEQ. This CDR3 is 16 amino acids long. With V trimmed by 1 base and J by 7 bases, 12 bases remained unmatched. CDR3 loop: CASSQVARQGTGEQYF. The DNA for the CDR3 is TGTGCCAGCAGCCAAGTGGCCCGACAGGGGACGGGGGAGCAGTACTTC.

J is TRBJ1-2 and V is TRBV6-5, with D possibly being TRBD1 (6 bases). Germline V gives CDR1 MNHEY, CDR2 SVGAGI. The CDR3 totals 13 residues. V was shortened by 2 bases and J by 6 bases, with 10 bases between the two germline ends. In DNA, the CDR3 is TGTGCCAGCAGTTACCGCCCAGGGGATGGCTACACCTTC. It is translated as CASSYRPGDGYTF.

CDR3 bases: TGTGCCAGCAGGAGTGGGACAGGCCTGAACACTGAAGCTTTCTTT. Protein: CASRSGTGLNTEAFF. The V and J genes are TRBV2 and TRBJ1-1, with TRBD1 identical over 8 bases. V trimming: 6 bases; J trimming: 0 bases; junction bases outside the gene matches: 6. The V gene's germline CDR1 is SNHLY and CDR2 FYNNEI. This CDR3 is built from 15 residues.

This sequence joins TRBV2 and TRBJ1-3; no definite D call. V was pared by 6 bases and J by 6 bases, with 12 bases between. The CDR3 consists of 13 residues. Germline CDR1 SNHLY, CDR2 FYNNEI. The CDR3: CASRAGSLNTIYF. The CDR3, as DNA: TGTGCCAGCAGAGCCGGCAGCTTAAACACCATATATTTT. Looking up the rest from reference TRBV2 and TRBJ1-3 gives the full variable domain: EPEVTQTPSHQVTQMGQEVILRCVPISNHLYFYWYRQILGQKVEFLVSFYNNEISEKSEIFDDQFSVERPDGSNFTLKIRSTKLEDSAMYFCASRAGSLNTIYFGEGSWLTVV.

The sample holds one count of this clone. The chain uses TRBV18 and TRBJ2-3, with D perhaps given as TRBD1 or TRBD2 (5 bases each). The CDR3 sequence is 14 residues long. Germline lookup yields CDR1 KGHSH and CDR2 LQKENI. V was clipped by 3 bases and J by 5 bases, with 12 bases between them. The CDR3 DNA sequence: TGTGCCAGCTCACCTTCCAGGGCGGGAGATACGCAGTATTTT. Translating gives CASSPSRAGDTQYF.

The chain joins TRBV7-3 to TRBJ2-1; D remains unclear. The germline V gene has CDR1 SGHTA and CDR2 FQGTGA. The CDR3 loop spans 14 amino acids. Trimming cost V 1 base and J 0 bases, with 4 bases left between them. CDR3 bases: TGTGCCAGCAGCTTAAATAGCTCCTACAATGAGCAGTTCTTC. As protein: CASSLNSSYNEQFF.

The CDR3 reads CATRVGQGVTGELFF. The DNA for the CDR3 is TGTGCCACGCGGGTAGGACAGGGTGTAACCGGGGAGCTGTTTTTT. The chain has TRBV15 and TRBJ2-2; 8 nucleotides agree with TRBD1. This CDR3 has 15 amino acids. Trimming at V came to 9 bases and at J to 5 bases, leaving 11 bases not matched to a gene. CDR1 and CDR2 (germline): LNHNV, YYDKDF (reference sequence).

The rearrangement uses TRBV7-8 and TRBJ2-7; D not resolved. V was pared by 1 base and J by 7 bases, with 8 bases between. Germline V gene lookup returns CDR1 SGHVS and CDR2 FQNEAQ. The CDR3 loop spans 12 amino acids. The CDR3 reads CASSLDGVEQYF. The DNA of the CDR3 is TGTGCCAGCAGCTTAGATGGGGTTGAGCAGTACTTC.

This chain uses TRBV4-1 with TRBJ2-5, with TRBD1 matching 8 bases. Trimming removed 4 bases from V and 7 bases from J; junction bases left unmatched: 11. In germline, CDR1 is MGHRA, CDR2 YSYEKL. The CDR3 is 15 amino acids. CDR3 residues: CASSRPGQGEGTQYF. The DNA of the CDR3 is TGCGCCAGCAGCCGGCCTGGACAGGGCGAGGGGACCCAGTACTTC.

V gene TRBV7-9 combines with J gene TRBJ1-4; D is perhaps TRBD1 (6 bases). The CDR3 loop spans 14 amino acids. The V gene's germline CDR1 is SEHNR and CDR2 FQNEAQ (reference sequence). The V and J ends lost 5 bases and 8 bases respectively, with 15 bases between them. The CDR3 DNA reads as TGTGCCAGCAGCGGTTACGGGGGGCGAGAAAAACTGTTTTTT. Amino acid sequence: CASSGYGGREKLFF.

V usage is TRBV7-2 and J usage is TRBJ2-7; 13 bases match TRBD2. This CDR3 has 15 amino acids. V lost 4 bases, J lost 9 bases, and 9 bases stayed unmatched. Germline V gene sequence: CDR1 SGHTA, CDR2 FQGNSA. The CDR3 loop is CASSWGLAGMVGQYF. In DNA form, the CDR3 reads TGTGCCAGCAGCTGGGGACTAGCGGGAATGGTCGGGCAGTACTTC.

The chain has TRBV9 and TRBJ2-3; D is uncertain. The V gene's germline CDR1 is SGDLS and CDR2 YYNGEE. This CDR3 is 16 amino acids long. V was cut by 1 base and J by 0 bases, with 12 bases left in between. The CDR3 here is CASSVKGRSSTDTQYF. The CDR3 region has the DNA TGTGCCAGCAGCGTAAAGGGCCGATCTAGCACAGATACGCAGTATTTT.

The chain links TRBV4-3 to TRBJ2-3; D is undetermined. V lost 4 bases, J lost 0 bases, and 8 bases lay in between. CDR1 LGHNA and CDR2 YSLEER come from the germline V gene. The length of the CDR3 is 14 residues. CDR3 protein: CASSRGGSTDTQYF. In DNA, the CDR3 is TGCGCCAGCAGCCGGGGTGGGAGCACAGATACGCAGTATTTT.

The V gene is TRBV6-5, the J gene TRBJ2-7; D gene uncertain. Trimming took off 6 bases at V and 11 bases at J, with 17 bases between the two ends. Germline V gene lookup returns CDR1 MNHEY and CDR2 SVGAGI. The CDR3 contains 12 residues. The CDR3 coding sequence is TGTGCCAGCAGCCCTGTGACCGGCCCTAAGTACTTC. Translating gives CASSPVTGPKYF.

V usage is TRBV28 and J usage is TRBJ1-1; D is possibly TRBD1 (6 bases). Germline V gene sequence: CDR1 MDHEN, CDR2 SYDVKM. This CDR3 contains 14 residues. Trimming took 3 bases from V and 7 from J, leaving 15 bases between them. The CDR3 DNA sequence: TGTGCCAGCAGTTTCACGGGACACCTCGTTGAAGCTTTCTTT. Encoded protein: CASSFTGHLVEAFF.

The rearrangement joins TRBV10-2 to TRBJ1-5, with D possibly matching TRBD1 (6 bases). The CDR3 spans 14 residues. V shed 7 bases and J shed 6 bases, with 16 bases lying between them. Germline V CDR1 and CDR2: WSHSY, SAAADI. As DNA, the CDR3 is TGCGCCAGCACCAAAACGGGGGGCTTTCAGCCCCAGCATTTT. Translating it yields CASTKTGGFQPQHF.

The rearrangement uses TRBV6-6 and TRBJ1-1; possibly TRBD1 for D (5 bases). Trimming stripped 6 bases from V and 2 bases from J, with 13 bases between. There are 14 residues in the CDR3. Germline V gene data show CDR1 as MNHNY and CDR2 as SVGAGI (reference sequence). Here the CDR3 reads CASRGGRANTEAFF. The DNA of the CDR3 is TGTGCCAGCAGGGGGGGACGGGCAAACACTGAAGCTTTCTTT.

The CDR3 loop is CASSTGKQPQHF. The CDR3 coding sequence is TGTGCCAGTAGCACAGGGAAACAGCCCCAGCATTTT. The rearrangement uses TRBV19 and TRBJ1-5; D might be TRBD1 (6 bases). The CDR3 contains 12 residues. Trimming stripped 6 bases from V and 7 bases from J, with 10 bases between. The V gene's germline CDR1 is LNHDA and CDR2 SQIVND (reference sequence).

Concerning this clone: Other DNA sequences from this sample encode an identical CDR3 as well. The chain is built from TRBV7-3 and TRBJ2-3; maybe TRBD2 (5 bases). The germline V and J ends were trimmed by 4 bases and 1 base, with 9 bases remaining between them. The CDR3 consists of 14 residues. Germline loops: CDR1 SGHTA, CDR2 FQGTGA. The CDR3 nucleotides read TGTGCCAGCAGCTCCTCCGGGGGCACAGATACGCAGTATTTT. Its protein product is CASSSSGGTDTQYF.

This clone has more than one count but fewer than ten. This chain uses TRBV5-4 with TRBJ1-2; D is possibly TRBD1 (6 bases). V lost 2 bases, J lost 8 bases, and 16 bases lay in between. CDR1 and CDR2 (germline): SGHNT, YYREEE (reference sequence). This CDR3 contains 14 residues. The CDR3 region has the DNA TGTGCCAGCAGCTTTACGTCAGGGGAGCGAGGCTACACCTTC. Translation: CASSFTSGERGYTF. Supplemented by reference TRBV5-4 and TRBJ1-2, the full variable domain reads ETGVTQSPTHLIKTRGQQVTLRCSSQSGHNTVSWYQQALGQGPQFIFQYYREEENGRGNFPPRFSGLQFPNYSSELNVNALELDDSALYLCASSFTSGERGYTFGSGTRLTVV.

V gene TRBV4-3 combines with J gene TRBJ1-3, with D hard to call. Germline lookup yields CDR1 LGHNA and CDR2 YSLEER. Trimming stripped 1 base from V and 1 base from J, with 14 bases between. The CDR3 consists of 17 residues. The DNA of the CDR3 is TGCGCCAGCAGCCAAGGCGTCGGTTCCGGGTCTGGAAACACCATATATTTT. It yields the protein CASSQGVGSGSGNTIYF.

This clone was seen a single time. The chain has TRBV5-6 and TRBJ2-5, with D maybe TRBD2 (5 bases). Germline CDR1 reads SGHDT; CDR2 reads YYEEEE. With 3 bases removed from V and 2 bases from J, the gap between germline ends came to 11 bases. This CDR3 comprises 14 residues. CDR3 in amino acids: CASSSAGGQETQYF. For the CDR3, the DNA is TGTGCCAGCAGCTCCGCGGGTGGGCAAGAGACCCAGTACTTC. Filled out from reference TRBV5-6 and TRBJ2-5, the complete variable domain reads DAGVTQSPTHLIKTRGQQVTLRCSPKSGHDTVSWYQQALGQGPQFIFQYYEEEERQRGNFPDRFSGHQFPNYSSELNVNALLLGDSALYLCASSSAGGQETQYFGPGTRLLVL.

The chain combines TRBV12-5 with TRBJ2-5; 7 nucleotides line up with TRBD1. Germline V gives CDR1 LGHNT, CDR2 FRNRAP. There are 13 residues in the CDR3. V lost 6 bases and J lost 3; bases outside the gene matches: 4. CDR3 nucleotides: TGTGCTAGTGGAAGGGGGACAGAAGAGACCCAGTACTTC. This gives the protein CASGRGTEETQYF.

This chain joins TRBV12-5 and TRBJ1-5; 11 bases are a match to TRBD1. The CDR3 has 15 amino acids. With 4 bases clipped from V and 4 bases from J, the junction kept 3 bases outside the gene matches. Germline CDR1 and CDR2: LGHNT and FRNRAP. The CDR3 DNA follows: TGTGCTAGTGGTTCGGGACAGGGGGGTAATCAGCCCCAGCATTTT. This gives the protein CASGSGQGGNQPQHF. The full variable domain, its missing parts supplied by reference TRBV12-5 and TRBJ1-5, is DARVTQTPRHKVTEMGQEVTMRCQPILGHNTVFWYRQTMMQGLELLAYFRNRAPLDDSGMPKDRFSAEMPDATLATLKIQPSEPRDSAVYFCASGSGQGGNQPQHFGDGTRLSIL.

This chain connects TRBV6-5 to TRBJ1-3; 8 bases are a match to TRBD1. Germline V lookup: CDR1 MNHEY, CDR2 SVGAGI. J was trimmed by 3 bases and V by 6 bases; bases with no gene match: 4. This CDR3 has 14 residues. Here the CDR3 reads CASSPTGVGNTIYF. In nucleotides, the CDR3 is TGTGCCAGCAGCCCGACAGGGGTTGGAAACACCATATATTTT.

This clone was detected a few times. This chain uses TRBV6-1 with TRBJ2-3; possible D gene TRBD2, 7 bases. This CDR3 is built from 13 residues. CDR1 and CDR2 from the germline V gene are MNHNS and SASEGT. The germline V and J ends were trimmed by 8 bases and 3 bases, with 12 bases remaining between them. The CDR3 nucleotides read TGTGCCAGCTGGGGGAGGGGGACAGATACGCAGTATTTT. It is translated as CASWGRGTDTQYF.